The 27 T cell receptor beta chains in this list originate from one sample, sequenced in a study of PD-1 blockade in mismatch repair-deficient tumors (TCRdb year 2017). Library preparation used the immunoSEQ multiplex PCR assay. TCRdb mirrors the immuneACCESS table, restricted to in-frame sequences. Some clones are absent from its copies; in checked studies, under half trace to an unresolved V gene, and the reason for the others is unknown. The sample yields over 75,000 clones; roughly 80% were counted once. Together, the top ten hold 2.6% of the sample. The time point label, as the study defines it: peripheral blood 12 weeks after first pembrolizumab dose. Sample: peripheral blood, taken 12 weeks after starting pembrolizumab. Receptors originate from an adult with mismatch repair-deficient cancer.

The rearrangement uses TRBV14 and TRBJ1-1, with no clear D. The CDR3 covers 12 residues. In germline, CDR1 is SGHDN, CDR2 FVKESK. The V end lost 0 bases, the J end lost 10 bases, and 9 bases lay between the germline ends. The DNA for the CDR3 is TGTGCCAGCAGCCAAGACGCTTCGGCAGCTTTCTTT. It encodes CASSQDASAAFF.

The chain combines TRBV27 with TRBJ2-1; 10 positions agree with TRBD2. From germline, CDR1 is MNHEY and CDR2 SMNVEV (reference sequence). With 5 bases clipped from V and 10 bases from J, the junction kept 17 bases outside the gene matches. CDR3 length: 17 amino acids. CDR3 sequence: CASSQRTSGVTLHEQFF. CDR3 in DNA: TGTGCCAGCAGTCAAAGGACTAGCGGTGTCACTCTCCACGAGCAGTTCTTC.

This clone was observed once. The chain combines TRBV7-2 with TRBJ2-7; TRBD2 matches at 12 bases. The J segment lost 2 bases and the V segment lost 5 bases, leaving 7 bases of the junction unmatched. The V gene's germline CDR1 is SGHTA and CDR2 FQGNSA. There are 16 residues in the CDR3. For the CDR3, the DNA is TGTGCCAGCAGCGGGCGGCGGACTAGCGGGACCTACGAGCAGTACTTC. Translating it yields CASSGRRTSGTYEQYF.

The V gene is TRBV29-1, the J gene TRBJ1-1; D is unresolved. The CDR3 is 12 residues long. Looked up from germline, CDR1 is SQVTM and CDR2 is ANQGSEA. V lost 7 bases, J lost 1 base, and 10 bases lay in between. CDR3 in amino acids: CSGDGWNTEAFF. The CDR3 DNA reads as TGCAGCGGGGATGGGTGGAACACTGAAGCTTTCTTT.

This rearrangement joins TRBV6-1 to TRBJ1-1; 9 bases fit TRBD1. V lost 6 bases and J lost 3; bases outside the gene matches: 5. CDR1 and CDR2 from the germline V gene are MNHNS and SASEGT. The CDR3 sequence is 14 residues long. The CDR3 DNA reads as TGTGCCAGCAGGAGGACAGGGGCGGACACTGAAGCTTTCTTT. As protein: CASRRTGADTEAFF.

The V call is TRBV5-1, the J call TRBJ1-2; a possible D gene is TRBD1 (6 bases). The V gene's germline CDR1 is SGHRS and CDR2 YFSETQ. The CDR3 totals 14 residues. V gave up 0 bases and J gave up 5 bases, with 11 bases separating them. The CDR3 nucleotides are TGCGCCAGCAGCTTGGTTGGGCAGGGGTATGGCTACACCTTC. It is translated as CASSLVGQGYGYTF.

This chain connects TRBV19 to TRBJ2-7; 7 bases align to TRBD1. CDR3 length: 15 residues. J lost 2 bases, V lost 6 bases, and 10 bases had no gene match. CDR1 is LNHDA and CDR2 is SQIVND in the germline V gene (reference sequence). The CDR3 loop reads CASSQATGPPYEQYF. The CDR3, as DNA: TGTGCCAGTAGCCAAGCGACAGGGCCCCCCTACGAGCAGTACTTC.

This clone has just one count. This chain joins TRBV4-1 and TRBJ2-3, with D perhaps TRBD1 (5 bases). There are 15 residues in the CDR3. Germline V lookup: CDR1 MGHRA, CDR2 YSYEKL. V lost 1 base, J lost 0 bases, and 8 bases lay in between. CDR3: CASSQVGDSTDTQYF. CDR3 nucleotide sequence: TGCGCCAGCAGCCAAGTAGGGGATAGCACAGATACGCAGTATTTT.

The V gene is TRBV5-5, the J gene TRBJ2-2; D is ambiguous. Trimming took off 3 bases at V and 6 bases at J, with 9 bases between the two ends. CDR3 length equals 13 residues. CDR1 and CDR2 from the germline V gene are SGHKS and YYEKEE (reference sequence). DNA of the CDR3: TGTGCCAGCAGCTCACAGTGGCCCGGGGAGCTGTTTTTT. Translated: CASSSQWPGELFF.

The chain uses TRBV16 and TRBJ1-2; tentative D call: TRBD1 (6 bases). V was shortened by 1 base and J by 0 bases, with 9 bases between the two germline ends. Germline V gene sequence: CDR1 KGHSY, CDR2 FQNENV. There are 15 residues in the CDR3. Written as DNA, the CDR3 is TGTGCCAGCAGCCAATTCAGGGGATCTAACTATGGCTACACCTTC. This encodes CASSQFRGSNYGYTF.

Only a few counts were recorded for this clone. This chain uses TRBV5-3 with TRBJ1-1; 7 bases fit TRBD1. TRBV5-3 is given ORF status, its function remaining uncertain. V shed 1 base, J shed 0 bases, and the junction held 6 bases outside the gene matches. This CDR3 is 16 amino acids long. The CDR3 spells CARSLTRGIMNTEAFF. In DNA, the CDR3 is TGTGCCAGAAGCTTGACCAGGGGGATTATGAACACTGAAGCTTTCTTT.

The chain uses TRBV19 and TRBJ1-3, with TRBD1 identical over 8 bases. This CDR3 region has 15 residues. Germline V gene data show CDR1 as LNHDA and CDR2 as SQIVND (reference sequence). V was pared by 6 bases and J by 0 bases, with 4 bases of the junction left unmatched. The CDR3 loop is CASRRDRLSGNTIYF. The CDR3 region has the DNA TGTGCCAGTAGGAGGGACAGGCTCTCTGGAAACACCATATATTTT.

This clone was detected only a few times. The chain links TRBV9 to TRBJ2-5; maybe TRBD2 (6 bases). CDR1 and CDR2 from the germline V gene are SGDLS and YYNGEE. V was trimmed by 4 bases and J by 5 bases, leaving 24 bases between them. This CDR3 contains 17 residues. The CDR3 is CASSRDGATIRGETQYF. DNA of the CDR3: TGTGCCAGCAGCCGCGACGGGGCAACGATACGGGGGGAGACCCAGTACTTC.

The chain carries TRBV6-5 and TRBJ2-7; TRBD1 aligns across 9 bases. The CDR3 sequence is 15 residues long. V was clipped by 6 bases and J by 3 bases; unmatched bases: 9. Germline lookup yields CDR1 MNHEY and CDR2 SVGAGI. The CDR3 coding sequence is TGTGCCAGCAGAGTCGACAGGGGGAGAGTCTACGAGCAGTACTTC. As protein: CASRVDRGRVYEQYF.

This clone turned up a few times. The chain recombines TRBV18 with TRBJ2-1, with D unresolved. The CDR3 spans 17 residues. Germline CDR1 and CDR2: KGHSH and LQKENI. The V gene lost 2 bases and the J gene lost 0 bases, with 14 bases spanning the gap. CDR3 protein: CASSPNVYPSSYNEQFF. In DNA form, the CDR3 reads TGTGCCAGCTCACCAAACGTCTATCCGAGCTCCTACAATGAGCAGTTCTTC.

This clone was recorded a few times. The CDR3 nucleotides read TGTGCCAGCAGCTTAGCAGGGACCTCTGGAAACACCATATATTTT. It encodes CASSLAGTSGNTIYF. The V and J genes are TRBV7-6 and TRBJ1-3; tentatively, D is TRBD1 (5 bases). Germline CDR1 SGHVS, CDR2 FNYEAQ. The CDR3 sequence is 15 residues long. Trimming stripped 0 bases from V and 0 bases from J, with 6 bases between.

This chain links TRBV29-1 with TRBJ2-7; unclear D gene. The CDR3 is made up of 11 amino acids. The V gene's germline CDR1 is SQVTM and CDR2 ANQGSEA. Trimming removed 4 bases from V and 6 bases from J, with 10 bases in between. This CDR3 is CSVGSSLEQYF. CDR3 DNA: TGCAGCGTTGGGTCGTCTCTCGAGCAGTACTTC.

The rearrangement joins TRBV5-4 to TRBJ2-7; D ambiguous. The germline V gene has CDR1 SGHNT and CDR2 YYREEE (reference sequence). V was cut by 5 bases and J by 2 bases, with 17 bases left in between. This CDR3 is 15 amino acids long. CDR3 DNA: TGTGCCAGCAGGGGCGACGCGAGACCTCCCTACGAGCAGTACTTC. This translates into CASRGDARPPYEQYF.

The chain combines TRBV18 with TRBJ1-2; D may be TRBD1 (6 bases). Germline-derived CDR1 and CDR2 are KGHSH and LQKENI. V lost 2 bases and J lost 3, with 13 bases in between. The CDR3 totals 15 residues. The CDR3 is CASSPRSSGDYGYTF. The CDR3 nucleotides are TGTGCCAGCTCACCAAGAAGTTCAGGGGACTATGGCTACACCTTC.

This clone is a singleton in its sample. The rearrangement links TRBV7-6 to TRBJ1-1; no definite D call. The germline gives CDR1 SGHVS, CDR2 FNYEAQ. Trimming removed 5 bases from V and 8 bases from J, with 9 bases in between. The CDR3 is 11 residues long. CDR3 nucleotide sequence: TGTGCCAGCAGCCTCTCGTCCGAAGCTTTCTTT. Translated: CASSLSSEAFF. Drawing the rest from reference TRBV7-6 and TRBJ1-1, the complete variable domain is GAGVSQSPRYKVTKRGQDVALRCDPISGHVSLYWYRQALGQGPEFLTYFNYEAQQDKSGLPNDRFSAERPEGSISTLTIQRTEQRDSAMYRCASSLSSEAFFGQGTRLTVV.

V is TRBV11-3 and J is TRBJ1-1, with 9 bases aligning to TRBD1. This CDR3 is built from 14 residues. Germline CDR1 reads SGHNT; CDR2 reads YENEEA. V was pared by 5 bases and J by 4 bases, with 5 bases of the junction left unmatched. CDR3 residues: CASSNETGGTEAFF. Here the CDR3 DNA reads TGTGCCAGCAGCAATGAGACAGGGGGCACTGAAGCTTTCTTT.

The chain uses TRBV6-5 and TRBJ2-4, with D perhaps TRBD1 (6 bases). Germline V gives CDR1 MNHEY, CDR2 SVGAGI. V was pared by 5 bases and J by 8 bases, with 16 bases between. This CDR3 is built from 14 residues. CDR3 nucleotides: TGTGCCAGCAGTCTACGACAGGTCTGGCACATTCAGTACTTC. The encoded protein is CASSLRQVWHIQYF.

This clone was picked up one time. The gene calls are TRBV21-1 and TRBJ2-1; TRBD2, as called in the table, went unchecked against the DNA. TRBV21-1 is a pseudogene. The CDR3 covers 16 residues. The DNA of the CDR3 is TGTGCCAGCAGCAATCTTACCCGGGTTTTACGGAATGAGCAGTTCTTC. Its protein is CASSNLTRVLRNEQFF.

This sequence joins TRBV5-1 and TRBJ2-3; D not certain. The CDR3 runs 12 residues. The germline CDR1 and CDR2 sequences are SGHRS and YFSETQ. V was trimmed by 3 bases and J by 2 bases, leaving 4 bases between them. CDR3 region: CASSSPTDTQYF. CDR3 sequence (DNA): TGCGCCAGCAGCTCACCCACAGATACGCAGTATTTT.

This clone was counted a single time. The rearrangement uses TRBV6-5 and TRBJ2-6, with D uncertain. V was pared by 4 bases and J by 2 bases, with 12 bases between. CDR3 size: 16 residues. CDR1 and CDR2 from the germline V gene are MNHEY and SVGAGI. CDR3: CASSSPGDAGANVLTF. The CDR3 DNA reads as TGTGCCAGCAGTTCGCCTGGGGATGCTGGGGCCAACGTCCTGACTTTC.

The chain has TRBV30 and TRBJ1-2; D unresolved. The germline V gene encodes CDR1 GTSNPN and CDR2 SVGIG (reference sequence). V was cut by 2 bases and J by 3 bases, with 7 bases left in between. The CDR3 consists of 12 residues. The CDR3 nucleotides read TGTGCCTGGAGTCGATACGACTATGGCTACACCTTC. Encoded protein: CAWSRYDYGYTF.

The J gene is TRBJ1-2, the V gene TRBV7-2; possible D gene TRBD1, 5 bases. V was trimmed by 5 bases and J by 2 bases, leaving 12 bases between them. The CDR3 has 14 amino acids. From germline, CDR1 is SGHTA and CDR2 FQGNSA. CDR3 loop: CASSSNRNNYGYTF. In DNA form, the CDR3 reads TGTGCCAGCAGCAGTAACAGGAACAACTATGGCTACACCTTC.